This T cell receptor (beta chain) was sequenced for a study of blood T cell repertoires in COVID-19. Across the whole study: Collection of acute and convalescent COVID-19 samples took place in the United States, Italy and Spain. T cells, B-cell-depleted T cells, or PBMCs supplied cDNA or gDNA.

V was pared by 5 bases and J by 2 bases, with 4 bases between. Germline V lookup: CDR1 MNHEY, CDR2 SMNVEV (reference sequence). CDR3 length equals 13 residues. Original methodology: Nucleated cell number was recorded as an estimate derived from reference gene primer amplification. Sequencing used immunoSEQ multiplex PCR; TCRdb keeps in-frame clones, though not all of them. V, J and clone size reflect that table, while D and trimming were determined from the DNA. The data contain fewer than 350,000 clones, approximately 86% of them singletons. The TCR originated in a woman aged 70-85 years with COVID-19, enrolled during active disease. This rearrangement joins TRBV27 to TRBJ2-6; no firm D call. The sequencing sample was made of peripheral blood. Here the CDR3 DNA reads TGTGCCAGCAGTACTGCTGGGGCCAACGTCCTGACTTTC. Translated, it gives CASSTAGANVLTF.